The clone carrying this T cell receptor beta chain has only a few counts. Its antigen remains unidentified. The CDR3 consists of 14 residues. The ends lost 3 bases at V and 4 bases at J; junction bases unmatched: 6. Per germline, CDR1 MDHEN and CDR2 SYDVKM. This entry is derived from a study of somatic mutations in cytotoxic T cells in rheumatoid arthritis. Study in general: A subset of V beta antibody-stained T-cell populations was isolated by flow sorting, reaching nearly 100% purity, and this subset included V beta1+ cells that went on to TCRB sequencing.

Only in-frame clones appear in the TCRdb table, and some are missing; sequencing was by immunoSEQ multiplex PCR. The sample comprises more than 10,000 clones, roughly four fifths of which are singletons, and approximately 14% rests with the top ten. Study findings and constraints: More than 20% of CD8+ cells belonged to the largest clone in about an eighth of the 65 patients.

The receptor was derived from a woman aged 55-69 years in good health. Source material: CD8+ T cells sorted from blood. The chain joins TRBV28 to TRBJ2-7; TRBD2 matches at 7 bases. CDR3 in amino acids: CASSFGGGGYEQYF. The CDR3 coding sequence is TGTGCCAGCAGTTTTGGTGGGGGGGGTTACGAGCAGTACTTC.